The present entry profiles one T cell receptor beta chain with its context. The PCR was carried out with 60 Vbeta primers and 13 Jbeta primers. The data were produced by immunoSEQ multiplex PCR, yet TCRdb's version contains in-frame clones alone and is incomplete. The sample records about 100,000 clones, about 74% being singletons. This sample was included in a study of cytomegalovirus exposure and HLA in healthy donors. Material for sequencing was PBMCs. This clonotype was obtained from a woman in her thirties or forties in good health and CMV-seropositive.

CDR3 region: CAIMPAGVYNEQFF. CDR3 nucleotide sequence: TGTGCCATCATGCCGGCGGGGGTATACAATGAGCAGTTCTTC. This chain uses TRBV10-3 with TRBJ2-1; 7 nucleotides align to TRBD2. The CDR3 has 14 residues. V shed 7 bases, J shed 4 bases, and the junction held 7 bases outside the gene matches. Germline CDR1 and CDR2: ENHRY and SYGVKD.